One sample yielded the 24 T cell receptor beta chains listed below, sequenced in a study of early T cells in non-severe SARS-CoV-2 infection. In TCRdb, the 5' RACE reads were re-called with MiXCR into one record per CDR3 protein. There are under 30,000 distinct CDR3 sequences in the sample; about 5.5% occur only once, and roughly 2.5% lies in the top ten. The sequenced sample was whole blood. All receptors come from an adult who was a healthcare worker with PCR-confirmed SARS-CoV-2 infection or an uninfected control (not recorded which).

There are many counts of this clonotype. The chain employs TRBV6-6 and TRBJ1-1; D is perhaps TRBD1 (6 bases). Trimming shortened V by 5 bases and J by 2 bases, and 12 bases separated the two germline ends. Germline loops: CDR1 MNHNY, CDR2 SVGAGI (reference sequence). The CDR3 extends over 14 amino acids. Here the CDR3 DNA reads TGTGCCAGCAGTCCCAGGGGCGCTAACACTGAAGCTTTCTTT. Translating it yields CASSPRGANTEAFF.

This clonotype was seen ten or more times. The chain is built from TRBV6-5 and TRBJ1-2; D ambiguous. Trimming stripped 2 bases from V and 8 bases from J, with 15 bases between. The CDR3 consists of 14 residues. Germline V gene lookup returns CDR1 MNHEY and CDR2 SVGAGI. In nucleotides, the CDR3 is TGTGCCAGCAGTTACAGCAGCGTCCCGCCAGGCTACACCTTC. It codes for CASSYSSVPPGYTF.

This clonotype is labeled as large. J is TRBJ1-1 and V is TRBV5-4; D unresolved. Germline CDR1 and CDR2: SGHNT and YYREEE (reference sequence). The CDR3 is 14 amino acids. The V end was cut by 6 bases, the J end by 0 bases, with 12 bases between. DNA of the CDR3: TGTGCCAGCACCCACCTCGACATGAACACTGAAGCTTTCTTT. It codes for CASTHLDMNTEAFF.

In this sample, this clonotype turned up many times. This sequence joins TRBV6-6 and TRBJ1-5, with a tentative D call TRBD1 (5 bases). Per the germline V gene, CDR1 is MNHNY and CDR2 is SVGAGI (reference sequence). The V end lost 5 bases, the J end lost 1 base, and 15 bases lay between the germline ends. This CDR3 region has 16 residues. The CDR3 sequence is CASSTPVGVSNQPQHF. CDR3 bases: TGTGCCAGCAGTACTCCTGTGGGGGTGAGCAATCAGCCCCAGCATTTT.

This clonotype came up many times. The chain employs TRBV7-8 and TRBJ1-2; D may be TRBD1 (6 bases). V lost 5 bases, J lost 4 bases, and 17 bases lay in between. The CDR3 has 15 amino acids. The germline V gene encodes CDR1 SGHVS and CDR2 FQNEAQ. Here the CDR3 DNA reads TGTGCCAGCAGCATTAGACAGGCCACATTCTATGGCTACACCTTC. Its protein product is CASSIRQATFYGYTF.

This clonotype has only a few counts. The CDR3 DNA sequence: TGCGCCAGCAGTGATTTAACAGACCTAGGAGAGCAGTTCTTC. As protein: CASSDLTDLGEQFF. The rearrangement uses TRBV10-1 and TRBJ2-1; D not certain. Trimming removed 3 bases at V and 10 bases at J, with 16 bases between. The CDR3 covers 14 residues. In germline, CDR1 is WNHNN, CDR2 SYGVQD (reference sequence).

This clonotype was counted at least ten times. This chain connects TRBV6-6 to TRBJ2-1; possible D gene TRBD1, 6 bases. Germline V CDR1 and CDR2: MNHNY, SVGAGI (reference sequence). CDR3 length: 13 amino acids. V lost 0 bases, J lost 10 bases, and 10 bases lay in between. DNA for the CDR3: TGTGCCAGCAGTTACTCGAGGGGGATGGAGCAGTTCTTC. Its translation is CASSYSRGMEQFF.

The table lists this clonotype with a count of one. This may be a read error, as it is one base from a much larger clone. This rearrangement joins TRBV20-1 to TRBJ2-7; D may be TRBD1 (5 bases). This CDR3 has 14 residues. Between the trimmed V and J ends, which lost 6 bases and 2 bases, there was a span of 17 bases. Germline CDR1 and CDR2: DFQATT and SNEGSKA (reference sequence). CDR3: CSAPARTIPYEQYF. As DNA, the CDR3 is TGCAGTGCCCCCGCCAGGACAATCCCCTACGAGCAGTACTTC.

Many counts were recorded for this clonotype. The chain links TRBV5-1 to TRBJ2-3; maybe TRBD1 (6 bases). Looked up from germline, CDR1 is SGHRS and CDR2 is YFSETQ. The V end lost 4 bases, the J end lost 2 bases, and 17 bases lay between the germline ends. CDR3 length: 16 amino acids. The CDR3 DNA reads TGCGCCAGCAGCCCGCAGGGGATCGGGTCCACAGATACGCAGTATTTT. It is translated as CASSPQGIGSTDTQYF.

This clonotype is classed as medium-sized (0.01 to 0.1%). The chain uses TRBV6-2 or TRBV6-3 and TRBJ1-1; D is uncertain. V was shortened by 6 bases and J by 1 base, with 3 bases between the two germline ends. Germline V gene lookup returns CDR1 MNHEY and CDR2 SVGEGT. The CDR3 extends over 11 amino acids. Here the CDR3 DNA reads TGTGCCAGCAGGGAGAACACTGAAGCTTTCTTT. It codes for CASRENTEAFF.

This rearrangement joins TRBV28 to TRBJ2-1, with D maybe TRBD1 (5 bases). CDR3 length: 18 amino acids. Trimming stripped 1 base from V and 4 bases from J, with 20 bases between. The germline V gene has CDR1 MDHEN and CDR2 SYDVKM. CDR3 DNA sequence: TGTGCCAGCAGTTTATTTGGACACCCGTCACCCCCTTACAATGAGCAGTTCTTC. This translates into CASSLFGHPSPPYNEQFF.

With respect to this clonotype: At one end, the junction sequence differs from germline, possibly due to a read error. The chain couples TRBV29-1 to TRBJ2-1; no definite D call. This CDR3 contains 8 residues. Germline-derived CDR1 and CDR2 are SQVTM and ANQGSEA. The CDR3 nucleotides are TGCAGCGTTCCCCTTGGCCTCTTC. Translating it yields CSVPLGLF.

The sample holds many counts of this clonotype. This rearrangement joins TRBV5-5 to TRBJ1-5; a possible D gene is TRBD1 (5 bases). Per the germline V gene, CDR1 is SGHKS and CDR2 is YYEKEE (reference sequence). The CDR3 sequence is 17 residues long. V lost 5 bases and J lost 3, with 21 bases in between. The CDR3 DNA follows: TGTGCCAGCAGGGAAGGACCGGGACGGGGGACCAATCAGCCCCAGCATTTT. This gives the protein CASREGPGRGTNQPQHF.

This clonotype was detected ten times or more. The chain recombines TRBV9 with TRBJ2-5; 11 bases map to TRBD2. CDR1 is SGDLS, CDR2 YYNGEE, per germline. V lost 8 bases, J lost 3 bases, and 9 bases stayed unmatched. CDR3 length: 15 amino acids. CDR3 DNA sequence: TGTGCCAGTCAGCCGGGACTAGCGGCGGAAGAGACCCAGTACTTC. It translates to CASQPGLAAEETQYF. The complete variable domain, with remaining parts taken from reference TRBV9 and TRBJ2-5, reads DSGVTQTPKHLITATGQRVTLRCSPRSGDLSVYWYQQSLDQGLQFLIQYYNGEERAKGNILERFSAQQFPDLHSELNLSSLELGDSALYFCASQPGLAAEETQYFGPGTRLLVL.

This chain connects TRBV18 to TRBJ1-2; unclear D gene. V was clipped by 3 bases and J by 4 bases, with 9 bases between them. The CDR3 covers 13 residues. Germline values: CDR1 KGHSH, CDR2 LQKENI. CDR3 protein: CASSPGRGYGYTF. In nucleotides, the CDR3 is TGTGCCAGCTCACCCGGCAGAGGCTATGGCTACACCTTC.

The gene calls are TRBV20-1 and TRBJ1-4, with TRBD1 matching over 8 bases. This CDR3 is built from 15 residues. V lost 3 bases, J lost 11 bases, and 14 bases stayed unmatched. Looked up from germline, CDR1 is DFQATT and CDR2 is SNEGSKA (reference sequence). The CDR3 coding sequence is TGCAGTGCTAGTTGGCAGGGGGCCGCGGGGTCGAAACTGTTTTTT. This encodes CSASWQGAAGSKLFF.

This clonotype was found a few times. The rearrangement links TRBV5-1 to TRBJ2-5; D is undetermined. Trimming took 2 bases from V and 2 from J, leaving 16 bases between them. CDR1 and CDR2 from the germline V gene are SGHRS and YFSETQ. This CDR3 region has 16 residues. The CDR3 is CASSFGEADMQETQYF. Written as DNA, the CDR3 is TGCGCCAGCAGCTTTGGAGAAGCCGACATGCAAGAGACCCAGTACTTC.

Comment on this clonotype: This may come from a read error, since a much larger clone is one base off. The genes are TRBV7-9 and TRBJ1-2; unclear D gene. This CDR3 is 16 amino acids long. V lost 5 bases to trimming and J lost 4 bases, with 20 bases between them. The germline V gene has CDR1 SEHNR and CDR2 FQNEAQ (reference sequence). CDR3 in DNA: TGTGCCAGCAGCCTACTGGGAGACGGGAATACCTATGGCTACACCTTC. The encoded protein is CASSLLGDGNTYGYTF.

This clonotype was detected ten times or more. The gene calls are TRBV4-1 and TRBJ2-7; TRBD1 aligns across 7 bases. The V gene end was trimmed by 1 base and the J gene end by 2 bases; junction bases not matched to a gene: 14. This CDR3 comprises 18 residues. CDR1 and CDR2 from the germline V gene are MGHRA and YSYEKL. The CDR3 sequence: CASSQGPIGQAGAYEQYF. The CDR3 DNA sequence: TGCGCCAGCAGCCAAGGCCCGATTGGACAGGCCGGAGCCTACGAGCAGTACTTC.

This sequence joins TRBV28 and TRBJ2-7; 7 bases are a match to TRBD2. There are 13 residues in the CDR3. Germline CDR1 MDHEN, CDR2 SYDVKM. V dropped 7 bases and J dropped 0; count of bases not matched to a gene: 3. This CDR3 reads CASTGGSSYEQYF. In DNA form, the CDR3 reads TGTGCCAGCACCGGGGGGTCCTCCTACGAGCAGTACTTC. Based on the CDR3 plus reference TRBV28 and TRBJ2-7, the full variable domain is DVKVTQSSRYLVKRTGEKVFLECVQDMDHENMFWYRQDPGLGLRLIYFSYDVKMKEKGDIPEGYSVSREKKERFSLILESASTNQTSMYLCASTGGSSYEQYFGPGTRLTVT.

There are many counts of this clonotype. CDR3 sequence: CSVQGGSNTEAFF. The CDR3 nucleotides read TGCAGCGTTCAGGGAGGATCGAACACTGAAGCTTTCTTT. V usage is TRBV29-1 and J usage is TRBJ1-1; tentatively, D is TRBD1 (5 bases). Germline V CDR1 and CDR2: SQVTM, ANQGSEA. The CDR3 has 13 amino acids. V lost 5 bases and J 1 base, leaving 11 bases between the germline ends. Full variable domain (missing parts from reference TRBV29-1 and TRBJ1-1): SAVISQKPSRDICQRGTSLTIQCQVDSQVTMMFWYRQQPGQSLTLIATANQGSEATYESGFVIDKFPISRPNLTFSTLTVSNMSPEDSSIYLCSVQGGSNTEAFFGQGTRLTVV.

This clonotype was observed a single time. J is TRBJ2-7 and V is TRBV28, with D uncertain. The CDR3 is 15 residues long. Germline V gene data show CDR1 as MDHEN and CDR2 as SYDVKM. V was pared by 6 bases and J by 1 base, with 16 bases between. In DNA form, the CDR3 reads TGTGCCAGCAGCTCCGCCCTCTATCTTTCCTACGAGCAGTACTTC. This gives the protein CASSSALYLSYEQYF.

J is TRBJ2-1 and V is TRBV20-1, with 12 bases fitting TRBD2. V was clipped by 1 base and J by 15 bases; unmatched bases: 4. The V gene's germline CDR1 is DFQATT and CDR2 SNEGSKA (reference sequence). The CDR3 is 12 amino acids. Here the CDR3 reads CSARALAGGAFF. The CDR3 DNA sequence: TGCAGTGCTAGAGCCCTAGCGGGGGGGGCGTTCTTC.

Many counts were recorded for this clonotype. J is TRBJ2-1 and V is TRBV19, with unresolved D. The CDR3 is 14 residues long. The V end lost 1 base, the J end lost 2 bases, and 6 bases lay between the germline ends. Per the germline V gene, CDR1 is LNHDA and CDR2 is SQIVND (reference sequence). The CDR3 loop is CASSIGETYNEQFF. CDR3 nucleotides: TGTGCCAGTAGTATAGGTGAGACCTACAATGAGCAGTTCTTC. The variable domain in full, with the rest retrieved from reference TRBV19 and TRBJ2-1, is DGGITQSPKYLFRKEGQNVTLSCEQNLNHDAMYWYRQDPGQGLRLIYYSQIVNDFQKGDIAEGYSVSREKKESFPLTVTSAQKNPTAFYLCASSIGETYNEQFFGPGTRLTVL.